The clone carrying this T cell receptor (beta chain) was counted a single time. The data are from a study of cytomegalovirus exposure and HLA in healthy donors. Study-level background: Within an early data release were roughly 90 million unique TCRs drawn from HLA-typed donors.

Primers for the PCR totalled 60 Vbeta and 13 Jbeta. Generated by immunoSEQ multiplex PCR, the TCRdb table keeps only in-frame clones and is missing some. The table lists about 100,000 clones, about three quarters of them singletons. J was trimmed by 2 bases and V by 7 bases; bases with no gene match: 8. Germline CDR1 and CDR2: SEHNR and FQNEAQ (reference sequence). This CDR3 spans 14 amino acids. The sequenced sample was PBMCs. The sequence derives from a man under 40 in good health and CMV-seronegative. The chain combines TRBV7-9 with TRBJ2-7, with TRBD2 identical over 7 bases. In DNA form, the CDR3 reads TGTGCCAGCACCTCGGGGGGAGGGACCTACGAGCAGTACTTC. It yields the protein CASTSGGGTYEQYF. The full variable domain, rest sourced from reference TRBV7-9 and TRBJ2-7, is DTGVSQNPRHKITKRGQNVTFRCDPISEHNRLYWYRQTLGQGPEFLTYFQNEAQLEKSRLLSDRFSAERPKGSFSTLEIQRTEQGDSAMYLCASTSGGGTYEQYFGPGTRLTVT.